These 22 T cell receptor beta chains came from one sample sequenced in a study of molecular identifiers for immune sequencing clone quantification. TCRdb itself ran the PCR reads through MiXCR, one entry per CDR3 protein. In the table there are around 320,000 distinct CDR3 sequences, roughly a quarter of which are singletons. Sequencing was performed on naive CD8+ T cells from blood, with Jurkat cell RNA spiked in. Described subset: FACS-sorted CD8+CD4-CCR7+CD45RA+ naive T cells. The receptors stem from a human donor in good health. Some libraries in this study had Jurkat cell RNA spiked in.

The CDR3 nucleotides are TGTGCCAGCAGTCTCTACCCCAAAGCGGGAGTGGTAGATACGCAGTATTTT. It translates to CASSLYPKAGVVDTQYF. The genes are TRBV28 and TRBJ2-3, with 8 bases matching TRBD2. The CDR3 has 17 amino acids. From germline, CDR1 is MDHEN and CDR2 SYDVKM. The V segment lost 5 bases and the J segment 5 bases; nucleotides outside the gene matches: 15.

Regarding this clonotype: The conserved phenylalanine or tryptophan is not found at the CDR3 terminus, so this likely reflects a read error. This rearrangement joins TRBV27 to TRBJ1-1, with 8 bases matching TRBD1. The length of the CDR3 is 15 residues. The V and J ends lost 2 bases and 0 bases, in that order; junction bases with no gene match: 2. The germline V gene encodes CDR1 MNHEY and CDR2 SMNVEV (reference sequence). This CDR3 is CASSLGTGLNTEAFL. CDR3 nucleotide sequence: TGTGCCAGCAGTTTAGGGACAGGTTTGAACACTGAAGCTTTCCTT.

This rearrangement joins TRBV19 to TRBJ2-2, with D unresolved. The V end lost 3 bases, the J end lost 3 bases, and 11 bases lay between the germline ends. The germline gives CDR1 LNHDA, CDR2 SQIVND (reference sequence). The CDR3 length is 15 residues. The CDR3 is CASSMSGPDTGELFF. The CDR3 DNA follows: TGTGCCAGTAGTATGTCTGGGCCGGACACCGGGGAGCTGTTTTTT.

This clonotype was recorded at least ten times. At one end, the junction sequence differs from germline, possibly due to a read error. V gene TRBV18 combines with J gene TRBJ2-7, with a possible D match to TRBD2 (6 bases). The CDR3 length is 15 residues. CDR1 and CDR2 from the germline V gene are KGHSH and LQKENI. Written as DNA, the CDR3 is TGTGCCAGCTCAACACCTACGGAGGGGACCTACGAGCAGTACTTC. This translates into CASSTPTEGTYEQYF.

This clonotype was observed a few times. The rearrangement uses TRBV7-9 and TRBJ2-7, with 10 bases fitting TRBD1. This CDR3 comprises 16 residues. Germline CDR1 reads SEHNR; CDR2 reads FQNEAQ (reference sequence). Losses at the gene ends were 5 bases for V and 7 bases for J; bases not matched to a gene: 14. DNA for the CDR3: TGTGCCAGCAGCGATACGCCGGGACAGGGGAAGTGGGAGCAGTACTTC. It yields the protein CASSDTPGQGKWEQYF.

This clonotype was detected many times. The chain links TRBV4-1 to TRBJ2-7, with unresolved D. V lost 1 base and J 2 bases, leaving 6 bases between the germline ends. Looked up from germline, CDR1 is MGHRA and CDR2 is YSYEKL. This CDR3 contains 13 residues. The CDR3 nucleotides are TGCGCCAGCAGCCAAGCCCAGGCCTACGAGCAGTACTTC. This codes for CASSQAQAYEQYF.

Comments on this clonotype: A junction boundary mismatches the germline segment, possibly from a read error. The chain carries TRBV4-1 and TRBJ2-3; D ambiguous. The CDR3 length is 15 residues. Germline lookup yields CDR1 MGHRA and CDR2 YSYEKL. CDR3 bases: TGCGCCAGCAGCCAAGAGTTGCGGAGCACAGATGCGCAGTATTTT. It specifies CASSQELRSTDAQYF.

The table lists this clonotype with many counts. The rearrangement links TRBV20-1 to TRBJ2-7, with 7 bases aligning to TRBD1. CDR3 size: 13 residues. Losses at the gene ends were 0 bases for V and 2 bases for J; bases not matched to a gene: 1. The germline CDR1 and CDR2 sequences are DFQATT and SNEGSKA (reference sequence). The CDR3 nucleotides are TGCAGTGCTAGAGATCAGGGGGCCTACGAGCAGTACTTC. Its translation is CSARDQGAYEQYF.

This chain links TRBV20-1 with TRBJ2-5; 7 nucleotides line up with TRBD1. CDR3 size: 13 residues. Unmatched junction bases numbered 9, after V lost 7 bases and J lost 4 bases. Germline CDR1 reads DFQATT; CDR2 reads SNEGSKA (reference sequence). CDR3 sequence: CSGRRGFAETQYF. In DNA, the CDR3 is TGCAGTGGTCGCAGGGGGTTCGCAGAGACCCAGTACTTC.

This clonotype showed up just a few times. The chain links TRBV7-9 to TRBJ2-1; 8 bases map to TRBD2. Germline lookup yields CDR1 SEHNR and CDR2 FQNEAQ (reference sequence). This CDR3 comprises 16 residues. V shed 5 bases, J shed 9 bases, and the junction held 15 bases outside the gene matches. The CDR3 loop is CASSEVAGTRLGEQFF. CDR3 in DNA: TGTGCCAGCAGCGAGGTAGCGGGAACCCGTCTGGGTGAGCAGTTCTTC.

The sample holds a few counts of this clonotype. This rearrangement joins TRBV4-3 to TRBJ1-2; 9 nucleotides match TRBD1. CDR3 size: 15 residues. With V trimmed by 0 bases and J by 9 bases, 8 bases remained unmatched. Germline V CDR1 and CDR2: LGHNA, YSLEER. CDR3 sequence (DNA): TGCGCCAGCAGCCAAGATCCCACAGGGGGCAGGAGCTACACCTTC. This translates into CASSQDPTGGRSYTF.

This clonotype was detected many times. The chain joins TRBV5-5 to TRBJ2-7, with D possibly being TRBD2 (5 bases). Germline assignment: CDR1 SGHKS and CDR2 YYEKEE (reference sequence). This CDR3 is built from 14 residues. V lost 2 bases and J 0 bases, leaving 9 bases between the germline ends. CDR3 residues: CASSFGLLSYEQYF. CDR3 in DNA: TGTGCCAGCAGCTTCGGACTTCTCTCCTACGAGCAGTACTTC.

In this sample, this clonotype turned up many times. The V call is TRBV2, the J call TRBJ2-4, with D tentatively TRBD1 (5 bases). The CDR3 has 14 residues. V was trimmed by 6 bases and J by 9 bases, leaving 18 bases between them. In germline, CDR1 is SNHLY, CDR2 FYNNEI. CDR3 amino acids: CASSDKPKQGIQYF. The CDR3 nucleotides are TGTGCCAGCAGCGACAAACCCAAGCAGGGCATTCAGTACTTC.

This clonotype was counted a few times. The chain is built from TRBV20-1 and TRBJ2-7; 7 bases are shared with TRBD2. The CDR3 has 13 residues. Germline loops: CDR1 DFQATT, CDR2 SNEGSKA (reference sequence). The ends lost 5 bases at V and 0 bases at J; junction bases unmatched: 4. CDR3 sequence (DNA): TGCAGTGCTCTAGCGGTCATCTCCTACGAGCAGTACTTC. This sequence encodes CSALAVISYEQYF.

This clonotype was observed a handful of times. The V and J genes are TRBV2 and TRBJ1-1; 7 bases line up with TRBD1. The CDR3 loop spans 19 amino acids. Germline CDR1 and CDR2: SNHLY and FYNNEI. J gave up 1 base and V 10 bases, and 24 bases lay outside the gene matches. CDR3 in amino acids: CATLSGTTINTGENTEAFF. CDR3 coding DNA: TGTGCCACCCTAAGTGGTACCACGATAAATACAGGGGAGAACACTGAAGCTTTCTTT.

Many counts were recorded for this clonotype. The chain has TRBV12-3 or TRBV12-4 and TRBJ2-3; 11 bases agree with TRBD1. The CDR3 is made up of 17 amino acids. Trimming cost V 1 base and J 2 bases; bases outside gene matches: 5. The CDR3 sequence: CASSLVRDRGSTDTQYF. DNA for the CDR3: TGTGCCAGCAGTTTAGTTCGGGACAGGGGGTCCACAGATACGCAGTATTTT.

The gene calls are TRBV9 and TRBJ1-1, with a tentative D call TRBD1 (5 bases). This CDR3 region has 16 residues. V was pared by 1 base and J by 4 bases, with 17 bases between. From germline, CDR1 is SGDLS and CDR2 YYNGEE. CDR3 protein: CASSVNRGRPTTEAFF. For the CDR3, the DNA is TGTGCCAGCAGCGTAAATCGGGGCAGGCCGACCACTGAAGCTTTCTTT. Using reference TRBV9 and TRBJ1-1 for the parts outside the CDR3, the full variable domain is DSGVTQTPKHLITATGQRVTLRCSPRSGDLSVYWYQQSLDQGLQFLIQYYNGEERAKGNILERFSAQQFPDLHSELNLSSLELGDSALYFCASSVNRGRPTTEAFFGQGTRLTVV.

J is TRBJ2-3 and V is TRBV27; D ambiguous. Trimming removed 3 bases from V and 2 bases from J, with 12 bases in between. The CDR3 covers 15 residues. CDR1 is MNHEY and CDR2 is SMNVEV in the germline V gene (reference sequence). CDR3 in amino acids: CASSLQSRLTDTQYF. In DNA, the CDR3 is TGTGCCAGCAGTTTGCAGTCTCGCCTCACAGATACGCAGTATTTT.

The chain has TRBV3-1 and TRBJ2-3; the match to TRBD1 covers 11 bases. J lost 5 bases, V lost 4 bases, and 5 bases had no gene match. This CDR3 region has 15 residues. Per germline, CDR1 LGHDT and CDR2 YNNKEL (reference sequence). The chain's CDR3 is CASSPMGQGEDTQYF. The CDR3 nucleotides are TGTGCCAGCAGCCCGATGGGACAGGGGGAAGATACGCAGTATTTT.

This chain joins TRBV12-5 and TRBJ1-4, with D uncertain. The germline V gene encodes CDR1 LGHNT and CDR2 FRNRAP. Trimming took 7 bases from V and 7 from J, leaving 16 bases between them. The CDR3 loop spans 14 amino acids. CDR3 loop: CASAPLEPGEKLFF. For the CDR3, the DNA is TGTGCTAGTGCCCCCCTCGAGCCGGGTGAAAAACTGTTTTTT.

This clonotype was counted many times. V is TRBV4-1 and J is TRBJ1-5, with 8 positions matching TRBD1. Per the germline V gene, CDR1 is MGHRA and CDR2 is YSYEKL. The J segment lost 11 bases and the V segment lost 0 bases, leaving 9 bases of the junction unmatched. The CDR3 covers 15 residues. The CDR3 region has the DNA TGCGCCAGCAGCCAAGAAGGGGCAGGGGGCGAGGCCCAGCATTTT. Protein: CASSQEGAGGEAQHF.

This clonotype came up once. A single base separates this from a much larger clone, so it may be a read error. The chain combines TRBV7-2 with TRBJ2-2; possibly TRBD2 for D (5 bases). The CDR3 consists of 14 residues. The germline gives CDR1 SGHTA, CDR2 FQGNSA. In DNA, the CDR3 is TGTGCCAGCAGCTTAGCGGGCGGGTCCGGGGAGCTGGTTTTT. Protein product: CASSLAGGSGELVF.